This T cell receptor beta chain was observed in a study of cytomegalovirus exposure and HLA in healthy donors. Study observations and caveats: TCR beta V segments were, for the most part, productive about 90% or about 30% of the time in an earlier analysis. Upon later analysis, HLA-associated TCR beta chains proved more clonally expanded than other, equally common chains. Later analysis demonstrated an association between a missense DCLRE1C variant and TCR beta V- and J-gene trimming.

Unrecorded immune exposure was likely among donors, who were nominally healthy when sampled. The primer mix had 60 Vbeta and 13 Jbeta primers. Assay: immunoSEQ multiplex PCR; the TCRdb copy retains only in-frame clones and omits some. In the table there are 200,000 or so clones, more than 80% of which are singletons. Turning to this clone: The antigen remains unidentified.

This CDR3 is 16 amino acids long. V gave up 5 bases and J gave up 5 bases; unmatched junction bases: 11. Germline V gene sequence: CDR1 SGHTA, CDR2 FQGTGA. The clonotype comes from a woman aged 45-60 years in good health and CMV-seropositive. The V gene is TRBV7-3, the J gene TRBJ2-5; the match to TRBD1 covers 10 bases. Sequencing was performed on PBMCs. The DNA for the CDR3 is TGTGCCAGCAGCCCAAACCGGGACAGGGGTAGGGAGACCCAGTACTTC. Translation gives CASSPNRDRGRETQYF.